This is a list of T cell receptor beta chains from one sample in a study of T-cell reconstitution after alpha-beta-depleted transplantation in children. TCRdb re-derived calls from the PCR reads in MiXCR, one entry per CDR3 protein. Of under 400,000 distinct CDR3 sequences in the sample, roughly 21% are singletons; the top ten hold approximately 9.9%. The specimen was PBMCs, mostly from graft donor cells, collected 180 days after TCRalphabeta/CD19-depleted stem cell transplant. The receptors shown here come from a male patient aged 10-17 years who had a stem cell transplant for acute lymphoblastic leukemia, so the T cells may come from the graft donor. The CDR3 runs from the conserved cysteine through the conserved F or W. The D gene is left open where the match is weak. Some rows mark clone size as missing; the rest say once, few, many or name a class of expanded clone.

-,TRBJ2-5,TRBV20-1,few,TGCAGTGCGCCCCGCTCCGGCCAAGAGACCCAGTACTTC,CSAPRSGQETQYF
-,TRBJ2-2,TRBV5-1,-,TGCGCCAGCAGTGCTCCTGGGTCCGACGGGGAGCTGTTTTTT,CASSAPGSDGELFF
-,TRBJ2-7,TRBV15,-,TGTGCCACCAGCAGAGATGTGACTCGCGAGCAGTACTTC,CATSRDVTREQYF
TRBD1,TRBJ2-1,TRBV11-1,few,TGTGCCAGCAGCCATGGGGACAGTCCCTCAAATGAGCAGTTCTTC,CASSHGDSPSNEQFF
TRBD1,TRBJ2-7,TRBV10-3,-,TGTGCCACCCAGACAGGGTCCTACGAGCAGTACTTC,CATQTGSYEQYF
-,TRBJ2-1,TRBV28,-,TGTGCCAGCAGTTTAGGAGGGTTCTCCTACAATGAGCAGTTCTTC,CASSLGGFSYNEQFF
-,TRBJ1-1,TRBV2,-,TGTGCCAGCAGGGGGGCCCTACGCAGGGCCATGAACACTGAAGCTTTCTTT,CASRGALRRAMNTEAFF
-,TRBJ2-3,TRBV20-1,few,TGCAGTGCAAGACGTCGGGGGCCCCAAGATACGCAGTATTTT,CSARRRGPQDTQYF
-,TRBJ2-5,TRBV6-2/TRBV6-3,few,TGTGCCAGCAGTTACCTCTCTGTCTCTCCAGAACAAGAGACCCAGTACTTC,CASSYLSVSPEQETQYF
TRBD1,TRBJ2-2,TRBV5-5,many,TGTGCCAGCAGCTTCCGGGACAGGTCGACCGGGGAGCTGTTTTTT,CASSFRDRSTGELFF
-,TRBJ2-5,TRBV18,few,TGTGCCAGCTCACCCTTTTGGGCGGAGTACCAAGAGACCCAGTACTTC,CASSPFWAEYQETQYF
-,TRBJ2-3,TRBV14,-,TGTGCCAGCAGCCAAGATGGTGGGGATTACACAGATACGCAGTATTTT,CASSQDGGDYTDTQYF
-,TRBJ1-1,TRBV7-8,-,TGTGCCAGCAGCTCGGGACTTTTGAACACTGAAGCTTTCTTT,CASSSGLLNTEAFF
TRBD1,TRBJ1-2,TRBV29-1,few,TGCAGCGTGGGGGACAGGGACGGCTATGGCTACACCTTC,CSVGDRDGYGYTF
-,TRBJ2-2,TRBV12-3/TRBV12-4,few,TGTGCCAGCAGTCCTACGTCGGGGGACGGGGAGCTGTTTTTT,CASSPTSGDGELFF
TRBD2,TRBJ2-1,TRBV9,-,TGTGCCAGCAGCGACGCTCCAGGACTAGCGGGAGTAGACTACAATGAGCAGTTCTTC,CASSDAPGLAGVDYNEQFF
-,TRBJ2-1,TRBV7-3,many,TGTGCCAGCAGCCCAAAGGGGGGCAATGAGCAGTTCTTC,CASSPKGGNEQFF
-,TRBJ2-1,TRBV15,-,TGTGCCACCAGCAGGTCTGAGGATGAGCAGTTCTTC,CATSRSEDEQFF
-,TRBJ1-5,TRBV19,-,TGTGCCAGCACAGGGCCCTATAGCAATCAGCCCCAGCATTTT,CASTGPYSNQPQHF
-,TRBJ1-2,TRBV28,-,TGTGCCAGCAGTTTATGGGGGAACTATGGCTACACCTTC,CASSLWGNYGYTF
-,TRBJ1-5,TRBV28,few,TGTGCCAGCAGGTGGACACCTTATCAGCCCCAGCATTTT,CASRWTPYQPQHF
-,TRBJ2-6,TRBV19,-,TGTGGAACCAGGGCGGCCGGGGCCAACGTCCTGACTTTC,CGTRAAGANVLTF
TRBD2,TRBJ2-1,TRBV20-1,-,TGCAGTGCGGAGGGACTAGCGGGAGTAGCCTACAATGAGCAGTTCTTC,CSAEGLAGVAYNEQFF
-,TRBJ2-7,TRBV27,-,TGTGCCAGCAGCAACGGGGCTTTCTACGAGCAGTACTTC,CASSNGAFYEQYF
-,TRBJ1-2,TRBV9,few,TGTGCCAGCTCCCCTCTCGGTCGGGCCTATGGCTACACCTTC,CASSPLGRAYGYTF
-,TRBJ1-3,TRBV4-1,few,TGCGCCAGCAGCCAAGACCGGCGTATGTGGGGGGTTAAAGGAAACACCATATATTTT,CASSQDRRMWGVKGNTIYF
TRBD2,TRBJ2-7,TRBV5-1,-,TGCGCCAGCAGCCTGGGCCCTAGCGGGGGCTACACCTACGAGCAGTACTTC,CASSLGPSGGYTYEQYF
-,TRBJ2-1,TRBV5-1,many,TGCGCCAGCAGCCGGTCCTACAATGAGCAGTTCTTC,CASSRSYNEQFF
-,TRBJ1-2,TRBV5-1,-,TGCGCCAGCAGCTTGTGGCAGAGTGAGGATGGCTACACCTTC,CASSLWQSEDGYTF
TRBD1,TRBJ1-5,TRBV19,-,TGTGCCAGTAGTAGGACAGGGGGCCCTCAGCCCCAGCATTTT,CASSRTGGPQPQHF
-,TRBJ2-1,TRBV13,few,TGTGCCAGCAGGAGGGCCCCGGGAAGGCATGAGCAGTTCTTC,CASRRAPGRHEQFF
-,TRBJ2-6,TRBV13,-,TGTGCCAGCAGCTTAGACCCCTCGAACTCTGGGGCCAACGTCCTGACTTTC,CASSLDPSNSGANVLTF
-,TRBJ2-7,TRBV7-9,-,TGTGCCAGCAGTCCCCGTAGGTGGGAGCAGTACTTC,CASSPRRWEQYF
TRBD2,TRBJ2-1,TRBV11-3,many,TGTGCCAGCAGCTTAGGCGGGAGGGCCTACAATGAGCAGTTCTTC,CASSLGGRAYNEQFF
-,TRBJ2-1,TRBV5-1,-,TGCGCCAGCAGCTGGCAGGGAGAGGCTGAGCAGTTCTTC,CASSWQGEAEQFF
-,TRBJ2-2,TRBV5-6,once,TGTGCCAGCAGCTTCGGGCCCATCCCCCAAATGAACACCGGGGAGCTGTTTTTT,CASSFGPIPQMNTGELFF
TRBD2,TRBJ2-1,TRBV7-7,few,TGTGCCAGCAGCTTAGGGGCTAGCGGGACGGGCGAGCAGTTCTTC,CASSLGASGTGEQFF
-,TRBJ2-5,TRBV5-1,-,TGCGCCAGCAGCGCCGGGACAATACCCCTCCAAGAGACCCAGTACTTC,CASSAGTIPLQETQYF